This entry lists 5 T cell receptor beta chains sequenced from one sample in a study of radiation and T cells in renal cell carcinoma. Profiled with immunoSEQ multiplex PCR; TCRdb holds only in-frame clones, not every one. The sample has 150,000 or so clones, around 89% seen once. Described time point: baseline pretreatment blood. Indicated treatment: 15 Gy SBRT to primary tumor, nephrectomy 4 weeks later. Sample: blood, taken from a patient whose treatment included radiotherapy and nephrectomy. All receptors come from an older woman with renal cell carcinoma.

The chain combines TRBV7-2 with TRBJ2-7, with D tentatively TRBD1 (6 bases). The CDR3 covers 16 residues. CDR1 is SGHTA, CDR2 FQGNSA, per germline. The V and J ends lost 1 base and 0 bases respectively, with 13 bases between them. In DNA, the CDR3 is TGTGCCAGCAGCTTAGTCGCAGGGGCTAGCTCCTACGAGCAGTACTTC. The encoded protein is CASSLVAGASSYEQYF.

This clone came up a few times. The V call is TRBV7-9, the J call TRBJ2-2; D tentatively fits TRBD1 or TRBD2 (5 bases each). CDR3 size: 16 residues. Trimming cost V 3 bases and J 6 bases, with 17 bases left between them. CDR1 is SEHNR and CDR2 is FQNEAQ in the germline V gene (reference sequence). CDR3 amino acids: CASSFSSGPRPGELFF. The CDR3 DNA reads as TGTGCCAGCAGCTTTTCCTCGGGACCCCGTCCCGGGGAGCTGTTTTTT.

J is TRBJ2-2 and V is TRBV5-4, with TRBD1 identical over 7 bases. Germline V CDR1 and CDR2: SGHNT, YYREEE (reference sequence). The CDR3 contains 17 residues. J gave up 0 bases and V 2 bases, and 7 bases lay outside the gene matches. The CDR3 DNA reads TGTGCCAGCAGCTTCCCGACAGGGCGCACGAACACCGGGGAGCTGTTTTTT. The encoded protein is CASSFPTGRTNTGELFF. The whole variable domain, remainder taken from reference TRBV5-4 and TRBJ2-2, is ETGVTQSPTHLIKTRGQQVTLRCSSQSGHNTVSWYQQALGQGPQFIFQYYREEENGRGNFPPRFSGLQFPNYSSELNVNALELDDSALYLCASSFPTGRTNTGELFFGEGSRLTVL.

The sample holds one count of this clone. V gene TRBV5-4 combines with J gene TRBJ1-1; possibly TRBD1 for D (5 bases). Trimming cost V 0 bases and J 1 base, with 10 bases left between them. The CDR3 is 15 residues long. Germline CDR1 reads SGHNT; CDR2 reads YYREEE (reference sequence). The CDR3 DNA reads as TGTGCCAGCAGCTTGGGGTTGGGGGGGAACACTGAAGCTTTCTTT. It specifies CASSLGLGGNTEAFF.

This chain joins TRBV7-9 and TRBJ2-2; TRBD1 agrees at 8 bases. The CDR3 has 13 residues. The V gene end was trimmed by 1 base and the J gene end by 13 bases; junction bases not matched to a gene: 5. Germline V CDR1 and CDR2: SEHNR, FQNEAQ (reference sequence). The CDR3 nucleotides are TGTGCCAGCAGCTTAGGACAGGGGTTCGGGCTGTTTTTT. This codes for CASSLGQGFGLFF.